Here is one T cell receptor beta chain with its context. Its antigen is as yet unknown. The data are from a study of blood T cells in healthy people across ages. Overall study findings and caveats: Age advanced and TCR beta diversity per million T cells fell, roughly linearly.

Germline V gives CDR1 SGHDN, CDR2 FVKESK. Trimming pared 2 bases from V and 1 base from J, leaving 5 bases between. This CDR3 region has 13 residues. Primed by a sample-barcoded 5' primer and a J-beta primer mix, a second PCR proceeded for about 6 to 11 cycles. Via MiXCR, TCRdb re-called the 5' RACE reads, giving one row per CDR3 protein. The profile covers more than 700,000 distinct CDR3 sequences, with roughly 53% appearing a single time and roughly 40% taken by the ten largest. This TCR was sampled from an elderly man in good health. Specimen: blood. The chain links TRBV14 to TRBJ1-1, with unresolved D. DNA of the CDR3: TGTGCCAGCAGCCAATGGCAGAACACTGAAGCTTTCTTT. Encoded protein: CASSQWQNTEAFF.